This is a list of T cell receptor beta chains from one sample in a study of cytomegalovirus exposure and HLA in healthy donors. TCRdb keeps only in-frame clones here, not all; method: immunoSEQ multiplex PCR. The sample includes 100,000 to 150,000 clones, roughly 17% of them seen just once. Sequencing input: PBMCs. Receptor source: a female donor in good health and CMV-seropositive. Both conserved end residues are part of each CDR3. The D gene is left open where the match is weak. The size entry is marked missing in some rows and otherwise reads once, few, many or a size class.

CDR3 DNA: TGTGCCAGCAGTTTCCCGAGAGATAGCAATATCCAGCATTTT; CDR3 protein: CASSFPRDSNIQHF; clone size: few; D gene: NA; V gene: TRBV28; J gene: TRBJ1-5
CDR3 DNA: TGTGCCAGCAGTCTAGAAGGCCTAAGGAGCAATCAGCCCCAGCATTTT; CDR3 protein: CASSLEGLRSNQPQHF; clone size: NA; D gene: NA; V gene: TRBV2; J gene: TRBJ1-5
CDR3 DNA: TGTGCCTGGACGGGGACAGGGGAGGCCTACGAGCAGTACTTC; CDR3 protein: CAWTGTGEAYEQYF; clone size: NA; D gene: TRBD1; V gene: TRBV30; J gene: TRBJ2-7
CDR3 DNA: TGTGCCAGCAGCACCCGTCGGCTAGCGGAGCAAATCTCCTACAATGAGCAGTTCTTC; CDR3 protein: CASSTRRLAEQISYNEQFF; clone size: NA; D gene: TRBD2; V gene: TRBV5-4; J gene: TRBJ2-1
CDR3 DNA: TGCGCCAGCAGCCAAGATGAACTAGCGGGATTTTACGAGCAGTACTTC; CDR3 protein: CASSQDELAGFYEQYF; clone size: NA; D gene: TRBD2; V gene: TRBV4-3; J gene: TRBJ2-7
CDR3 DNA: TGTGCCATCCAAGGTGAGGGATATAGCAATCAGCCCCAGCATTTT; CDR3 protein: CAIQGEGYSNQPQHF; clone size: NA; D gene: NA; V gene: TRBV28; J gene: TRBJ1-5
CDR3 DNA: TGTGCCAGCTCACTAGCGAACTCCTACGAGCAGTACTTC; CDR3 protein: CASSLANSYEQYF; clone size: NA; D gene: TRBD2; V gene: TRBV6-6; J gene: TRBJ2-7
CDR3 DNA: TGTGCCAGCAGCTTGGACGAGCGGGCCCCAATGTATGGCACAGATACGCAGTATTTT; CDR3 protein: CASSLDERAPMYGTDTQYF; clone size: few; D gene: NA; V gene: TRBV5-4; J gene: TRBJ2-3
CDR3 DNA: TGTGCCAGCGGGGGGGGCTACGAGCAGTACTTC; CDR3 protein: CASGGGYEQYF; clone size: few; D gene: TRBD2; V gene: TRBV28; J gene: TRBJ2-7
CDR3 DNA: TGCGCCAGCAGCTTGCGGGACAGGGCCACCGGGGAGCTGTTTTTT; CDR3 protein: CASSLRDRATGELFF; clone size: few; D gene: TRBD1; V gene: TRBV5-1; J gene: TRBJ2-2
CDR3 DNA: TGCAGCGTCGGGACAGGGGTAGGAGCCTACGAGCAGTACTTC; CDR3 protein: CSVGTGVGAYEQYF; clone size: few; D gene: TRBD1; V gene: TRBV29-1; J gene: TRBJ2-7
CDR3 DNA: TGTGCCAGCAGTGAAGGGGGTGGGTCCTACGAGCAGTACTTC; CDR3 protein: CASSEGGGSYEQYF; clone size: few; D gene: NA; V gene: TRBV6-4; J gene: TRBJ2-7
CDR3 DNA: TGTGCCAGCAGTGAAGAAACGGAAAACATTCAGTACTTC; CDR3 protein: CASSEETENIQYF; clone size: NA; D gene: NA; V gene: TRBV2; J gene: TRBJ2-4